The rows below give T cell receptor beta chains drawn from one sample of a study of blood T cell repertoires in COVID-19. The protocol was immunoSEQ multiplex PCR, while the TCRdb copy is restricted to in-frame clones and leaves out a portion. The repertoire has over 150,000 clones, approximately 85% of them found once; the top ten carry under 0.8%. Sequenced input: peripheral blood. All receptors derive from a man between 60 and 75 years old with COVID-19, enrolled during active disease. CDR3s include the opening cysteine and the closing phenylalanine or tryptophan. D genes are given only for firm matches. Expanded clones are given a class, and other clones once, few, many or no size at all.

16,-,TRBJ1-6,TRBV15,-,TGTGCCACCAGCAGAGTCCAGGGGTCCTATAATTCACCCCTCCACTTT,CATSRVQGSYNSPLHF
17,-,TRBJ2-1,TRBV4-3,TRBD2,TGCGCCAGCAGCCAAGATCCAGCGGGAACGGAGGACAATGAGCAGTTCTTC,CASSQDPAGTEDNEQFF
15,-,TRBJ1-4,TRBV7-9,-,TGTGCCAGCAGCCCACGCGGGGGAGCAGTTGAAAAACTGTTTTTT,CASSPRGGAVEKLFF
14,-,TRBJ2-1,TRBV2,TRBD2,TGTGCCAGCAGTGGTGGCGGGGGGGCAACTGAGCAGTTCTTC,CASSGGGGATEQFF
15,-,TRBJ1-1,TRBV5-4,TRBD1,TGTGCCAGCAGCTTAGGGGGCGCCTTCTACACTGAAGCTTTCTTT,CASSLGGAFYTEAFF
13,-,TRBJ2-3,TRBV5-1,-,TGCGCCAGCAGCTTCGGAGGCACAGATACGCAGTATTTT,CASSFGGTDTQYF
16,-,TRBJ1-5,TRBV19,-,TGTGCCAGTAGTAAGGTAGTGATAGCCTCCAATCAGCCCCAGCATTTT,CASSKVVIASNQPQHF
13,-,TRBJ2-5,TRBV3-1/TRBV3-2,TRBD2,TGTGCCAGCAGTGCGCGGGAGAGGGAGACCCAGTACTTC,CASSARERETQYF
14,-,TRBJ2-4,TRBV18,TRBD1,TGTGCCAGCTCACCCGGGACAGGGAAGGACATTCAGTACTTC,CASSPGTGKDIQYF
15,-,TRBJ1-2,TRBV19,TRBD1,TGTGCCAGTAATTCCGGGACAGGGACTTCGGGGGGCTACACCTTC,CASNSGTGTSGGYTF
13,-,TRBJ1-5,TRBV7-6,TRBD1,TGTGCCAGCAGCTTAGAGGACAGGGGGGTAGAGCATTTT,CASSLEDRGVEHF
16,-,TRBJ2-1,TRBV7-2,-,TGTGCCAGCAGCTTAGCGCGGAGCCTAGCCGACAATGAGCAGTTCTTC,CASSLARSLADNEQFF
17,-,TRBJ2-1,TRBV7-3,TRBD2,TGTGCCAGCAGCTTAGTGGTCGGGGGGGACTCCTACAATGAGCAGTTCTTC,CASSLVVGGDSYNEQFF
12,-,TRBJ1-2,TRBV6-5,TRBD1,TGTGCCAGCACCAGGGGGGATTCTGGCTACACCTTC,CASTRGDSGYTF
20,-,TRBJ2-1,TRBV13,TRBD1,TGTGCCAGCAGCTTGGGACAGTACTGGTCCAATCGACGCTCCTACAATGAGCAGTTCTTC,CASSLGQYWSNRRSYNEQFF
15,-,TRBJ1-4,TRBV9,-,TGTGCCAGCAGCGTAGGGTTACAGGTTAATGAAAAACTGTTTTTT,CASSVGLQVNEKLFF
15,-,TRBJ1-1,TRBV6-5,TRBD1,TGTGCCAGCAGTTCCCCGGGACAGGGGAACACTGAAGCTTTCTTT,CASSSPGQGNTEAFF
15,-,TRBJ1-2,TRBV28,TRBD1,TGTGCCAGCACCCAGTTGGGAATCAGACAGGGTGGCTACACCTTC,CASTQLGIRQGGYTF
16,-,TRBJ1-4,TRBV5-1,-,TGCGCCAGCAGCTTGGCACCGGGGGGATCTAATGAAAAACTGTTTTTT,CASSLAPGGSNEKLFF
17,-,TRBJ2-7,TRBV7-2,TRBD2,TGTGCCAGCAGCTTAAGGAACGGCGGGGGGGCCTCAGGGGAGCAGTACTTC,CASSLRNGGGASGEQYF
13,-,TRBJ2-3,TRBV7-9,-,TGTGCCAGCAGATACAGGGTTACCGATACGCAGTATTTT,CASRYRVTDTQYF
13,-,TRBJ2-3,TRBV14,-,TGTGCCAGCAGGGACAGCAGCACAGATACGCAGTATTTT,CASRDSSTDTQYF
15,few,TRBJ1-3,TRBV6-5,-,TGTGCCAGCACCACAGGATTGAGCTCTGGAAACACCATATATTTT,CASTTGLSSGNTIYF
15,-,TRBJ1-5,TRBV2,TRBD1,TGTGCCAGCAGTATACAGGGGGCCAGCAATCAGCCCCAGCATTTT,CASSIQGASNQPQHF
16,-,TRBJ1-5,TRBV5-1,-,TGCGCCAGCAGCTTGGATGGCAGGGTTAGTAATCAGCCCCAGCATTTT,CASSLDGRVSNQPQHF
14,few,TRBJ2-4,TRBV5-1,TRBD2,TGCGCCAGCAGTCCCACTAGCGGGGGTTACATTCAGTACTTC,CASSPTSGGYIQYF
14,-,TRBJ1-2,TRBV27,-,TGTGCCAGCAGCCTTAAACAGTACCCTTATGGCTACACCTTC,CASSLKQYPYGYTF
17,-,TRBJ1-2,TRBV4-1,TRBD1,TGCGCCAGCAGCGCCCGGGACAGGGCAACTACTAACTATGGCTACACCTTC,CASSARDRATTNYGYTF
13,once,TRBJ2-1,TRBV29-1,-,TGCAGCGTTGAAGGGGAGCGGAGGGTTGAGCAGTTCTTC,CSVEGERRVEQFF
12,-,TRBJ2-5,TRBV7-9,-,TGTGCCAGCAGCGCACTTGTCCAGACCCAGTACTTC,CASSALVQTQYF
14,-,TRBJ1-3,TRBV2,-,TGTGCCAGCAGTGAAAGCATCTCTGGAAACACCATATATTTT,CASSESISGNTIYF
15,-,TRBJ1-1,TRBV18,-,TGTGCCAGCTCACTGTCTGAAAGGACAGTCGGGGAAGCTTTCTTT,CASSLSERTVGEAFF
14,-,TRBJ1-1,TRBV6-5,-,TGTGCCAGCAGTTACGAGGCGAGGAGCACTGAAGCTTTCTTT,CASSYEARSTEAFF
14,-,TRBJ2-5,TRBV25-1,TRBD1,TGTGCCAGCAGTGAAGCACAGGGGCGAGAGACCCAGTACTTC,CASSEAQGRETQYF
19,few,TRBJ2-4,TRBV6-2/TRBV6-3,TRBD2,TGTGCCAGCAGTTTACGGACTAGCGGGAGGGCCGACTCCAAAAACATTCAGTACTTC,CASSLRTSGRADSKNIQYF
13,-,TRBJ1-2,TRBV27,-,TGTGCCAGCAGTTTCAACAGGGATGATGGCTACACCTTC,CASSFNRDDGYTF
14,-,TRBJ2-7,TRBV30,-,TGTGCCTGGAGTAAGAGCACGGGGGTGTACGAGCAGTACTTC,CAWSKSTGVYEQYF
14,-,TRBJ1-5,TRBV27,-,TGTGCCAGCATCCCCCTGGGGGGAGATCAGCCCCAGCATTTT,CASIPLGGDQPQHF
16,-,TRBJ2-1,TRBV16,-,TGTGCCAGCAGCCACCCCGTCAGGGTAGGTGGCAATGAGCAGTTCTTC,CASSHPVRVGGNEQFF
13,-,TRBJ1-2,TRBV19,-,TGTGCCAGTACCCGGGTCAGTAACTATGGCTACACCTTC,CASTRVSNYGYTF
16,-,TRBJ2-5,TRBV7-2,-,TGTGCCAGCAGCTTAGCGCAGATTGCAGGGATGAAGACCCAGTACTTC,CASSLAQIAGMKTQYF
16,few,TRBJ2-1,TRBV5-6,TRBD2,TGTGCCAGCAGCTCGGAGCGGGGGACTCGGTACAATGAGCAGTTCTTC,CASSSERGTRYNEQFF
13,-,TRBJ1-1,TRBV2,-,TGTGCCAGCTCATCTACAGGGAACACTGAAGCTTTCTTT,CASSSTGNTEAFF
14,-,TRBJ2-1,TRBV2,TRBD2,TGTGCCAGCACACTAGCGGGGGCAAAAAATGAGCAGTTCTTC,CASTLAGAKNEQFF
15,once,TRBJ2-2,TRBV7-2,TRBD1,TGTGCCAGCAGCCTACAGACAGGGCCCACCGGGGAGCTGTTTTTT,CASSLQTGPTGELFF
13,-,TRBJ1-2,TRBV2,TRBD1,TGTGCCAGCAGTGGGCGGGACAGCTATGGCTACACCTTC,CASSGRDSYGYTF
14,-,TRBJ1-2,TRBV10-3,TRBD1,TGTGCCATCAGTGGACAGGGCCCGTTCTATGGCTACACCTTC,CAISGQGPFYGYTF